This record covers a single T cell receptor beta chain. Its antigen is not identified. The CDR3 consists of 13 residues. V was clipped by 7 bases and J by 0 bases, with 10 bases between them. Germline V gene data show CDR1 as LNHDA and CDR2 as SQIVND (reference sequence). Positive CCR7 selection of CD45RO-negative cells yielded the naive CD8 cells, and terminally differentiated effector memory CD45RA+ cells were excluded. The data originate from a study of shared clonotypes between healthy human individuals. Study-wide context: Three plates each covered CD4 naive and memory; CD8 naive two, CD8 memory one. Study-level findings and limits: Clonotype sharing among donors was expected to depend on sequencing depth.

Each PCR replicate from the sorted subsets contained around 0.2 ug DNA, which is tens of thousands of T cell genomes. Sequencing was performed with immunoSEQ multiplex PCR; in TCRdb, only in-frame clones are kept and a portion is missing. This table has about 2,200,000 clones, 93% appearing once. The chain links TRBV19 to TRBJ2-7; no firm D call. Sequenced material: naive CD8+ T cells from PBMCs. This clonotype originated in a man in his late teens or twenties in good health. Some clones in this sample may be carry-over from other donors' samples. As DNA, the CDR3 is TGTGCCAGTAAGGCCAGAACCTCCTACGAGCAGTACTTC. It encodes CASKARTSYEQYF.